Listed below are T cell receptor beta chains from one sample, sequenced in a study of control samples from healthy donors and cancer patients. TCRdb keeps only in-frame clones here, not all; method: immunoSEQ multiplex PCR. The sample lists around 130,000 clones, just under 90% occurring once. The sample consisted of PBMCs. All receptors derive from a man between 45 and 60 years old with head and neck cancer. The CDR3 runs from the conserved cysteine through the conserved F or W. Fields, in order: D gene, J gene, clone size, V gene, CDR3 DNA, CDR3 protein. A D gene is named only where the DNA matches it firmly. Not every row has a clone size; where given, it reads once, few, many or a size class.

TRBD1	TRBJ1-1	-	TRBV5-5	TGTGCCAGCAGCGAACAGGGGTATTTGAACACTGAAGCTTTCTTT	CASSEQGYLNTEAFF
TRBD2	TRBJ2-1	-	TRBV19	TGTGCCAGTAGTATTTTTAGCGGGGGTGTCAATGAGCAGTTCTTC	CASSIFSGGVNEQFF
-	TRBJ2-5	-	TRBV24-1	TGTGCCACCAGTGATCCGGGAGAAGAGACCCAGTACTTC	CATSDPGEETQYF
-	TRBJ1-6	once	TRBV7-9	TGTGCCAGCAGCCCCCCGCAACAGGGACAAGGTTCACCCCTCCACTTT	CASSPPQQGQGSPLHF
-	TRBJ1-1	-	TRBV20-1	TGCAGTGCTAGCACACAGACTGAAGCTTTCTTT	CSASTQTEAFF
-	TRBJ2-1	-	TRBV27	TGTGCCAGCAGTTTATCCACTCTCAATGAGCAGTTCTTC	CASSLSTLNEQFF
-	TRBJ2-7	-	TRBV27	TGTGCCAGCAGTTTCTCTGGACAGCGAGCCTACGAGCAGTACTTC	CASSFSGQRAYEQYF
TRBD1	TRBJ1-2	once	TRBV6-1	TGTGCCAGCAGTGAAGGGGACAGAAGCTATGGCTACACCTTC	CASSEGDRSYGYTF
-	TRBJ2-2	-	TRBV6-5	TGTGCCAGCAGTTACAGCGTGACAGACCCCCGGGAGCTGTTTTTT	CASSYSVTDPRELFF
TRBD1	TRBJ1-2	-	TRBV4-1	TGCGCCAGCAGCCAGGGGGGAACAGGGGAATATGGCTACACCTTC	CASSQGGTGEYGYTF
-	TRBJ2-7	-	TRBV11-2	TGTGCCAGCAGCTTCGAACGGGGACCCTACGAGCAGTACTTC	CASSFERGPYEQYF
-	TRBJ1-1	-	TRBV18	TGTGCCAGCTCCGTGGGGGAGAACACTGAAGCTTTCTTT	CASSVGENTEAFF
TRBD2	TRBJ2-7	-	TRBV4-1	TGCGCCAGCAGCCAAGGGGCTAGCGGGGCCTACGAGCAGTACTTC	CASSQGASGAYEQYF
-	TRBJ1-2	-	TRBV6-1	TGTGCCAGCAGTGAAGGGTTTGCTGGGGTAGGTGGCTACACCTTC	CASSEGFAGVGGYTF
TRBD1	TRBJ2-1	-	TRBV5-5	TGTGCCAGCAGCTTGGGTCTTGGACAGGGGGCTTGGGAGCAGTTCTTC	CASSLGLGQGAWEQFF
TRBD1	TRBJ1-5	-	TRBV6-5	TGTGCCAGCAGTAGGGGACAGGGGGCACAGCCCCAGCATTTT	CASSRGQGAQPQHF
TRBD1	TRBJ1-6	-	TRBV28	TGTGCCAGCAGTCTCGGACAGGGGGCGTATAATTCACCCCTCCACTTT	CASSLGQGAYNSPLHF
-	TRBJ1-2	-	TRBV6-5	TGTGCCAGCAGCCCGGACAGAGGCTATGGCTACACCTTC	CASSPDRGYGYTF
-	TRBJ2-7	once	TRBV7-2	TGTGCCAGCAGCTTAACAGCGCAGCACGAGCAGTACTTC	CASSLTAQHEQYF
TRBD1	TRBJ2-7	-	TRBV6-1	TGTGCCAGCAGTGAAGCCCCGGACAGGTCTGCGTACTTC	CASSEAPDRSAYF
TRBD2	TRBJ2-1	once	TRBV6-2/TRBV6-3	TGTGCCAGCAGTTTGTCTAGCGGGGGGGCGAGCTCCTACAATGAGCAGTTCTTC	CASSLSSGGASSYNEQFF
-	TRBJ1-1	-	TRBV3-1/TRBV3-2	TGTGCCAGCAGTCACCCGGGGCGTGGGAACACTGAAGCTTTCTTT	CASSHPGRGNTEAFF
-	TRBJ2-7	-	TRBV6-2/TRBV6-3	TGTGCCAGCAGTTACCCCCCGCGACAGATCTACGAGCAGTACTTC	CASSYPPRQIYEQYF
-	TRBJ1-2	-	TRBV5-6	TGTGCCAGCAGCTTGGGGGCCGCGTATGGCTACACCTTC	CASSLGAAYGYTF
-	TRBJ2-7	-	TRBV6-5	TGTGCCGGGAAGGGGGGGCCCGCCTACGAGCAGTACTTC	CAGKGGPAYEQYF
-	TRBJ2-7	-	TRBV6-1	TGTGCCAGCAGTGAACTGGGCTCGCAGAGCTCCTACGAGCAGTACTTC	CASSELGSQSSYEQYF
-	TRBJ1-5	-	TRBV2	TGTGCCAGCAGTGGGCGGCGCAATCAGCCCCAGCATTTT	CASSGRRNQPQHF
-	TRBJ1-2	once	TRBV19	TGTGCCAGTAGTATGGAGGGGAGGGGCTACACCTTC	CASSMEGRGYTF
TRBD2	TRBJ2-3	-	TRBV3-1/TRBV3-2	TGTGCCAGCAGCCAAGTGCCAGCGGGGAACACAGATACGCAGTATTTT	CASSQVPAGNTDTQYF
-	TRBJ2-7	-	TRBV27	TGTGCCAGCCCAGGGAAAAGTGCCTACGAGCAGTACTTC	CASPGKSAYEQYF
-	TRBJ2-3	-	TRBV7-3	TGTGCCAGCAGCTTACCACCATACACAGATACGCAGTATTTT	CASSLPPYTDTQYF
-	TRBJ2-3	once	TRBV15	TGTGCCACCAGCAGAGTCGACCAAACGCAGTATTTT	CATSRVDQTQYF
-	TRBJ1-3	-	TRBV3-1/TRBV3-2	TGTGCCAGCAGCCAAATGGCACCTCTCTCTGGAAACACCATATATTTT	CASSQMAPLSGNTIYF
-	TRBJ2-3	-	TRBV5-1	TGCGCCAGCAGCTTAAAGTTAGAGTTCACAGATACGCAGTATTTT	CASSLKLEFTDTQYF
-	TRBJ2-4	-	TRBV7-3	TGTGCCAGCAGCTTAACCGGGGCCAAAAACATTCAGTACTTC	CASSLTGAKNIQYF
TRBD1	TRBJ2-3	once	TRBV30	TGTGCCTGGGGTACAACCGGGACAGGATTGATTACGCAGTATTTT	CAWGTTGTGLITQYF
-	TRBJ2-5	-	TRBV7-2	TGTGCCAGCAGCGCGACAGGCGGTAAGACCCAGTACTTC	CASSATGGKTQYF
-	TRBJ2-1	few	TRBV5-1	TGCGCCAGCAGCTTGGAGGGCGGGACCCTGAGGGAGCAGTTCTTC	CASSLEGGTLREQFF
-	TRBJ1-6	-	TRBV6-5	TGTGCCAGCAGTTACTCGGGGGGCGAGGGGCAATCACCCCTCCACTTT	CASSYSGGEGQSPLHF
TRBD1	TRBJ1-1	-	TRBV7-9	TGTGCCAGCAGGGACAGGGTCCGCAACACTGAAGCTTTCTTT	CASRDRVRNTEAFF
-	TRBJ1-1	-	TRBV4-2	TGTGCCAGCGGGGGAGTGAACACTGAAGCTTTCTTT	CASGGVNTEAFF